Included here is one T cell receptor beta chain sequence, with context. The sample belongs to a study of blood T cell repertoires in COVID-19. Background on the study: Samples came from the United States, Italy and Spain, spanning acute and convalescent COVID-19.

Participants were aged roughly 18 to 89 years from roughly 25 US areas. Clinical history reported by participants formed the basis on which cohorts were assigned. The study counted Cohort 3 donors as recovered given two negative PCRs, clearance, or symptom resolution. V trimming: 0 bases; J trimming: 1 base; junction bases outside the gene matches: 3. Germline V lookup: CDR1 SGHRS, CDR2 YFSETQ. The CDR3 has 16 residues. Produced via immunoSEQ multiplex PCR; TCRdb's table is partial and in-frame only. The sample yields just over 300,000 clones, 87% seen once. The specimen sequenced was PBMCs or T cells enriched from blood (not recorded which). This receptor was obtained from a woman younger than 35 who had recovered from COVID-19. The chain carries TRBV5-1 and TRBJ2-1; 8 bases are shared with TRBD2. This CDR3 reads CASSLDGGDSYNEQFF. CDR3 DNA sequence: TGCGCCAGCAGCTTGGACGGGGGGGATTCCTACAATGAGCAGTTCTTC. Using reference TRBV5-1 and TRBJ2-1 for the parts outside the CDR3, the full variable domain is KAGVTQTPRYLIKTRGQQVTLSCSPISGHRSVSWYQQTPGQGLQFLFEYFSETQRNKGNFPGRFSGRQFSNSRSEMNVSTLELGDSALYLCASSLDGGDSYNEQFFGPGTRLTVL.